These T cell receptor beta chains were read from a single sample in a study of blood T cell repertoires in COVID-19. The data were produced by immunoSEQ multiplex PCR, yet TCRdb's version contains in-frame clones alone and is incomplete. This sample has some 490,000 clones, with approximately 83% found just once. The sequenced material came from peripheral blood. Receptor source: a human donor in a cohort sampled during active COVID-19. Both conserved end residues are part of each CDR3. A D gene is named only where the DNA matches it firmly. Size tells how often a clone was seen (once, few, many) or the class of an expanded clone, and some rows leave it out.

d_gene,len,abundance,j_gene,v_gene,CDR3aa,CDR3nt
TRBD1,15,-,TRBJ2-2,TRBV5-1,CASSFRQGYTGELFF,TGCGCCAGCAGCTTCCGACAGGGGTACACCGGGGAGCTGTTTTTT
TRBD2,13,-,TRBJ2-7,TRBV5-1,CASSVTSVHEQYF,TGCGCCAGCAGCGTCACTAGCGTTCACGAGCAGTACTTC
-,15,-,TRBJ1-1,TRBV6-4,CASSFTTRGRTEAFF,TGTGCCAGCAGTTTTACTACCAGGGGAAGGACTGAAGCTTTCTTT
TRBD1,15,-,TRBJ2-5,TRBV6-6,CASSSGTGAVETQYF,TGTGCCAGCAGTTCCGGGACAGGGGCGGTAGAGACCCAGTACTTC
-,14,-,TRBJ1-3,TRBV27,CASSFRGSGNTIYF,TGTGCCAGCAGTTTTCGGGGCTCTGGAAACACCATATATTTT
TRBD2,17,-,TRBJ2-3,TRBV28,CASSLPGLAGAKDTQYF,TGTGCCAGCAGTTTACCGGGACTAGCGGGAGCTAAAGATACGCAGTATTTT
TRBD2,20,-,TRBJ2-6,TRBV20-1,CSASTNWGLAGSSGANVLTF,TGCAGTGCTAGTACGAATTGGGGCCTAGCGGGTTCCTCTGGGGCCAACGTCCTGACTTTC
-,17,-,TRBJ2-1,TRBV18,CASSRGVGGSSYNEQFF,TGTGCCAGCTCACGAGGTGTTGGCGGAAGCTCCTACAATGAGCAGTTCTTC
TRBD2,16,-,TRBJ2-7,TRBV7-8,CASSIRTSGTSYEQYF,TGTGCCAGCAGCATAAGGACTAGCGGGACCTCCTACGAGCAGTACTTC
TRBD2,13,-,TRBJ2-7,TRBV11-2,CATQRLAGSEQYF,TGTGCCACCCAACGACTAGCGGGGAGTGAGCAGTACTTC
-,16,few,TRBJ2-2,TRBV7-8,CASTPSGDSNTGELFF,TGTGCCAGCACCCCGTCGGGGGACTCTAACACCGGGGAGCTGTTTTTT
TRBD1,17,-,TRBJ1-1,TRBV27,CASSLRGTGVPNTEAFF,TGTGCCAGCAGTCTCCGGGGGACAGGGGTTCCTAACACTGAAGCTTTCTTT
TRBD1,15,-,TRBJ2-7,TRBV7-6,CASSPQGQGSYEQYF,TGTGCCAGCAGCCCCCAAGGACAGGGCTCCTACGAGCAGTACTTC
TRBD1,15,-,TRBJ1-3,TRBV7-2,CASSFTGVTGNTIYF,TGTGCCAGCAGCTTTACAGGGGTAACTGGAAACACCATATATTTT
TRBD2,15,-,TRBJ2-3,TRBV11-2,CASSLGTSVTDTQYF,TGTGCCAGCAGCTTAGGGACTAGCGTCACAGATACGCAGTATTTT
-,16,-,TRBJ2-2,TRBV2,CASRTRWGALDGELFF,TGTGCCAGCAGAACCAGGTGGGGCGCTTTGGACGGGGAGCTGTTTTTT
TRBD2,15,-,TRBJ2-7,TRBV5-1,CASSLGTSGAYEQYF,TGCGCCAGCAGCTTGGGGACTAGCGGAGCCTACGAGCAGTACTTC
TRBD1,14,-,TRBJ1-1,TRBV5-1,CASSRTGEEPEAFF,TGCGCCAGCAGCCGGACAGGGGAGGAACCTGAAGCTTTCTTT
TRBD1,13,-,TRBJ2-5,TRBV6-6,CASSLQGGETQYF,TGTGCCAGCAGCCTACAGGGGGGAGAGACCCAGTACTTC
TRBD1,13,-,TRBJ1-1,TRBV3-1/TRBV3-2,CASSRTGGAEAFF,TGTGCCAGCAGCCGGACAGGGGGAGCTGAAGCTTTCTTT
TRBD1,16,-,TRBJ2-5,TRBV7-9,CASSHRTGGIQETQYF,TGTGCCAGCAGCCATAGGACAGGGGGAATCCAAGAGACCCAGTACTTC
-,15,-,TRBJ1-2,TRBV5-4,CASSLRSSPNYGYTF,TGTGCCAGCAGCTTGCGTTCTAGTCCGAACTATGGCTACACCTTC
TRBD1,14,-,TRBJ1-5,TRBV5-8,CASILEGGPFPQHF,TGTGCCAGCATCTTAGAAGGGGGCCCTTTTCCCCAGCATTTT
-,11,few,TRBJ1-1,TRBV12-3/TRBV12-4,CASSPQVGAFF,TGTGCCAGCAGTCCACAGGTTGGAGCTTTCTTT
-,14,-,TRBJ1-1,TRBV6-6,CASSYSQGMTEAFF,TGTGCCAGCAGTTACTCTCAGGGGATGACTGAAGCTTTCTTT
-,13,-,TRBJ1-1,TRBV12-5,CASGLEPGTEAFF,TGTGCTAGTGGTTTGGAACCTGGGACAGAAGCTTTCTTT
-,14,-,TRBJ2-7,TRBV7-2,CASSLGGASYEQYF,TGTGCCAGCAGCTTAGGGGGCGCCTCCTACGAGCAGTACTTC
-,15,-,TRBJ1-3,TRBV27,CASSPAGSSGNTIYF,TGTGCCAGCAGTCCGGCGGGGAGCTCTGGAAACACCATATATTTT
-,15,once,TRBJ1-2,TRBV28,CASSLGGPLLVGYTF,TGTGCCAGCAGCCTAGGGGGACCGCTCCTCGTTGGCTACACCTTC
-,14,few,TRBJ2-1,TRBV7-2,CASSIPRGQGKQFF,TGTGCCAGCAGCATACCCCGAGGTCAGGGGAAACAGTTCTTC
TRBD1,17,-,TRBJ1-3,TRBV7-3,CAGAGTGLVGSGNTIYF,TGTGCCGGAGCAGGGACAGGGTTGGTGGGCTCTGGAAACACCATATATTTT
-,13,once,TRBJ1-1,TRBV3-1/TRBV3-2,CASSQIVNTEAFF,TGTGCCAGCAGCCAAATCGTAAACACTGAAGCTTTCTTT
TRBD2,15,-,TRBJ2-2,TRBV19,CASSEIAGAPGELFF,TGTGCCAGTAGTGAAATAGCGGGAGCTCCCGGGGAGCTGTTTTTT
-,15,-,TRBJ2-5,TRBV4-3,CASSQDAGPGETQYF,TGCGCCAGCAGCCAAGACGCAGGCCCAGGCGAGACCCAGTACTTC
TRBD1,13,-,TRBJ1-2,TRBV18,CASSPDRESGYTF,TGTGCCAGCTCACCGGACAGGGAGTCTGGCTACACCTTC
-,14,-,TRBJ1-4,TRBV19,CASSHRDFNEKLFF,TGTGCCAGTAGTCACCGGGACTTTAATGAAAAACTGTTTTTT
TRBD2,14,-,TRBJ2-3,TRBV7-3,CASSPGRAGDTQYF,TGTGCCAGCAGCCCCGGGAGGGCCGGAGATACGCAGTATTTT
TRBD2,17,-,TRBJ2-1,TRBV3-1/TRBV3-2,CASSHDSSGSSYNEQFF,TGTGCCAGCAGCCATGACTCTAGCGGGAGTTCCTACAATGAGCAGTTCTTC
-,14,once,TRBJ1-6,TRBV10-3,CAISTGAMQSPLHF,TGTGCCATCAGTACAGGCGCAATGCAATCACCCCTCCACTTT
-,18,-,TRBJ2-2,TRBV7-9,CASSPLTEIAANTGELFF,TGTGCCAGCAGCCCCCTTACGGAAATAGCGGCGAACACCGGGGAGCTGTTTTTT
TRBD2,17,-,TRBJ2-2,TRBV6-6,CASSRLAGGLNTGELFF,TGTGCCAGCAGTCGACTAGCGGGAGGACTTAACACCGGGGAGCTGTTTTTT
-,15,-,TRBJ2-7,TRBV7-2,CASSLEVRRGNEQYF,TGTGCCAGCAGCTTAGAAGTCCGCAGGGGCAACGAGCAGTACTTC
TRBD1,16,-,TRBJ1-5,TRBV2,CASSRQGLYSNQPQHF,TGTGCCAGCAGTAGACAGGGGCTCTATAGCAATCAGCCCCAGCATTTT
-,16,-,TRBJ2-5,TRBV30,CAWSVGRAGIEETQYF,TGTGCCTGGAGTGTCGGTAGGGCAGGGATAGAAGAGACCCAGTACTTC
-,15,-,TRBJ2-7,TRBV6-2/TRBV6-3,CASSYEGEISYEQYF,TGTGCCAGCAGTTACGAGGGGGAGATATCCTACGAGCAGTACTTC
-,13,-,TRBJ2-7,TRBV15,CATSGPTAYEQYF,TGTGCCACCAGCGGTCCAACAGCCTACGAGCAGTACTTC
TRBD1,15,-,TRBJ1-2,TRBV5-6,CASSLGQGADYGYTF,TGTGCCAGCAGCTTGGGACAGGGGGCGGACTATGGCTACACCTTC